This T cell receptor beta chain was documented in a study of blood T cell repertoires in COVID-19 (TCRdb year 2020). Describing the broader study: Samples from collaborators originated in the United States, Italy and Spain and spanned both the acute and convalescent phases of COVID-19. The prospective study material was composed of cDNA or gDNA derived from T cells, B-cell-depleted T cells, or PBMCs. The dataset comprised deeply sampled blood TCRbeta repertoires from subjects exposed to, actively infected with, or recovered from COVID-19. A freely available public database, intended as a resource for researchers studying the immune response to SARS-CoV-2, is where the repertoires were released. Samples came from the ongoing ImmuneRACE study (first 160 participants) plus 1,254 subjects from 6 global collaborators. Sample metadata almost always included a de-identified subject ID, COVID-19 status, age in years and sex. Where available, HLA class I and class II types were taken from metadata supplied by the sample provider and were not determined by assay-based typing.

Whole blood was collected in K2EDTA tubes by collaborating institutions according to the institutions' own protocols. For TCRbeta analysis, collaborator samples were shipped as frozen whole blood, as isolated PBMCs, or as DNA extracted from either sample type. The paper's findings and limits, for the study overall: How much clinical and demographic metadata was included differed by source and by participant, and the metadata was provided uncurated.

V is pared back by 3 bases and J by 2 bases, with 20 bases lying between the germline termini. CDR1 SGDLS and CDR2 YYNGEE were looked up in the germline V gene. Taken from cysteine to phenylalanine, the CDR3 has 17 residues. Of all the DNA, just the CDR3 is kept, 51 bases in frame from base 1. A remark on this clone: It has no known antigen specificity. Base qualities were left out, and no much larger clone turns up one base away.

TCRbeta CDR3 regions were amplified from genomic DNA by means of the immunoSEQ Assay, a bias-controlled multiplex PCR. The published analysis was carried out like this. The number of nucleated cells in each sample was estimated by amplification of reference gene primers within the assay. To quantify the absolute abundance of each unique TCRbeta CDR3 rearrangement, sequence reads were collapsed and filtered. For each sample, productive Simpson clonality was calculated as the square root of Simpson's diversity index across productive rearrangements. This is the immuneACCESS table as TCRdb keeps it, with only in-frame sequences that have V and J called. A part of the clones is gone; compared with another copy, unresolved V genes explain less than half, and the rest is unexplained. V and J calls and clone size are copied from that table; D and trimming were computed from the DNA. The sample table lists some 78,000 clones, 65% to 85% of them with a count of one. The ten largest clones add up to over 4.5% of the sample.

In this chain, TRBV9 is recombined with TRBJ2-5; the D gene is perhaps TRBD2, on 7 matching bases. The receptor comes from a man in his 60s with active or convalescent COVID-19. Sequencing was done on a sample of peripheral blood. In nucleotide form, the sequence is TGTGCCAGCAGCGGGGGAGTTGGCGGGGGCGTTCAAGAGACCCAGTACTTC. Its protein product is CASSGGVGGGVQETQYF.